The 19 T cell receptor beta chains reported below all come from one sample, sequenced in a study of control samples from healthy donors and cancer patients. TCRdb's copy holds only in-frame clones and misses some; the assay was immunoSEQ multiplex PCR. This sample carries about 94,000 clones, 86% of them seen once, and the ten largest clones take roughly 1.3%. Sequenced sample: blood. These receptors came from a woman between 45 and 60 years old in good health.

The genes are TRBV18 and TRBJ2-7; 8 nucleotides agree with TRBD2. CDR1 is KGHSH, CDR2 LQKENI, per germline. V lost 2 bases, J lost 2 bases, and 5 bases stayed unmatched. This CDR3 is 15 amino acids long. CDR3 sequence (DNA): TGTGCCAGCTCACCAACGGGAGGGAGGGCCTACGAGCAGTACTTC. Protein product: CASSPTGGRAYEQYF.

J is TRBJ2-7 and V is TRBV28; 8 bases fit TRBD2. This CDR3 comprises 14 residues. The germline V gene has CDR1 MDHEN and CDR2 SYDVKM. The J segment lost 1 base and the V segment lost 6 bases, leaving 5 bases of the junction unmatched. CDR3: CASRSGSASYEQYF. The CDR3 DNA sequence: TGTGCCAGCAGGAGCGGGAGCGCTTCCTACGAGCAGTACTTC.

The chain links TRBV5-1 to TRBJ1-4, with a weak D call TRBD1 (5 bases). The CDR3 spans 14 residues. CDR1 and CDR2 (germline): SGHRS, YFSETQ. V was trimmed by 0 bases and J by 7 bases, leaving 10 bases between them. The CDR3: CASSLGGAGEKLFF. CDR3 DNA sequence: TGCGCCAGCAGCTTGGGAGGGGCCGGTGAAAAACTGTTTTTT.

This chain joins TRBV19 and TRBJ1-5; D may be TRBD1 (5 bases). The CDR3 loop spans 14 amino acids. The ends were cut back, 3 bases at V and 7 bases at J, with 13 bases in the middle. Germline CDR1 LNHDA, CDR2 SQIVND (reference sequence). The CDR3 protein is CASSIGARGQPQHF. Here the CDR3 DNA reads TGTGCCAGTAGTATTGGGGCGCGGGGGCAGCCCCAGCATTTT.

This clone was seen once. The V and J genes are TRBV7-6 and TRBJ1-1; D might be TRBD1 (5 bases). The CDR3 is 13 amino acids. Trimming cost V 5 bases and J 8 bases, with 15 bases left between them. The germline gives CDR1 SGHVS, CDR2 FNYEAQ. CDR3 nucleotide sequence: TGTGCCAGCAGCCCATCGCGGGCAGGGGAAGCTTTCTTT. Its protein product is CASSPSRAGEAFF.

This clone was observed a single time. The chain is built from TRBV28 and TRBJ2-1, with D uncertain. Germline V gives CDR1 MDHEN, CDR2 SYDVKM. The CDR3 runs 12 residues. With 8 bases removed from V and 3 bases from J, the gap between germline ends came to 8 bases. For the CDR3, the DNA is TGTGCCAGCGGCGAACGCTACAATGAGCAGTTCTTC. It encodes CASGERYNEQFF.

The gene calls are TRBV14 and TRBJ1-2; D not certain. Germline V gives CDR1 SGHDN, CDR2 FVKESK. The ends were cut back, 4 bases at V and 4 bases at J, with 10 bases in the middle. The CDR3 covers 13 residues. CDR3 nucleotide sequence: TGTGCCAGCAGCCTCCGGGTGGGCTATGGCTACACCTTC. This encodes CASSLRVGYGYTF.

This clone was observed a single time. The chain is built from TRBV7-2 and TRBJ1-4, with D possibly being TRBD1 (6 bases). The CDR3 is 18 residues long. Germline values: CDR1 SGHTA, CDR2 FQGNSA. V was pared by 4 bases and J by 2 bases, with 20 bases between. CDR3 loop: CASSSLRGRGATNEKLFF. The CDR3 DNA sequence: TGTGCCAGCAGCTCATTGCGGGGGCGGGGGGCGACTAATGAAAAACTGTTTTTT.

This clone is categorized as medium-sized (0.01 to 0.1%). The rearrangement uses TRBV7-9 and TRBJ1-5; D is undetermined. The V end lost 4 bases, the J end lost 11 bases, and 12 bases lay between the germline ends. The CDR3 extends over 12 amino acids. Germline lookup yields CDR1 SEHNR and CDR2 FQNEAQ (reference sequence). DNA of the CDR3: TGTGCCAGCAGCTCCCCCGGTCTTGCCCAGCATTTT. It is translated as CASSSPGLAQHF.

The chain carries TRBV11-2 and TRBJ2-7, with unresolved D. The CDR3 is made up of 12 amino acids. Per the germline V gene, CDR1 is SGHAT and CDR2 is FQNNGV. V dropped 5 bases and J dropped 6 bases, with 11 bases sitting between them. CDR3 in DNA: TGTGCCAGCAGCCTCTCGAGGCCCGAGCAGTACTTC. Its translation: CASSLSRPEQYF.

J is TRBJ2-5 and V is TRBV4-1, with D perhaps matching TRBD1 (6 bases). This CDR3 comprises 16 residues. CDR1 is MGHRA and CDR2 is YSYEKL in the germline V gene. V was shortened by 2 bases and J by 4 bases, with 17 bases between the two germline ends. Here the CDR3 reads CASSQHGGPGRETQYF. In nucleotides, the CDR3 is TGCGCCAGCAGCCAACATGGGGGCCCAGGGAGAGAGACCCAGTACTTC.

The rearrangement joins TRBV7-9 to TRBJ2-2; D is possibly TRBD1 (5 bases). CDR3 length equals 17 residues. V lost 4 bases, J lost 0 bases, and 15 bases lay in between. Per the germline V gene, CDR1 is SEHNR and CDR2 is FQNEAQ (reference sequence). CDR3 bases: TGTGCCAGCAGCTATCCCAGGGCAGGGACGAACACCGGGGAGCTGTTTTTT. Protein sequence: CASSYPRAGTNTGELFF.

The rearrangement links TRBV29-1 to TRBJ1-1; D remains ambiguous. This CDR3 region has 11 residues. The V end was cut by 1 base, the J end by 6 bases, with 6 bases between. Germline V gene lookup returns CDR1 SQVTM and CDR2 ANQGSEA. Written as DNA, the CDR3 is TGCAGCGTTGAAGTGGGCTCTGAAGCTTTCTTT. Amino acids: CSVEVGSEAFF.

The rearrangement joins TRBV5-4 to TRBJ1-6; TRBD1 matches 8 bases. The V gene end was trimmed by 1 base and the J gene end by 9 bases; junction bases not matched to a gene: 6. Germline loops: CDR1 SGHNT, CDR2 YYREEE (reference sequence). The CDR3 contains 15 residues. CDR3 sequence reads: CASSLLTGEGSPLHF. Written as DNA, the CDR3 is TGTGCCAGCAGCTTGCTGACAGGGGAGGGTTCACCCCTCCACTTT.

The CDR3 nucleotides read TGCGCCAGCAGCATCAGGACAGGGGGCTCGGATGGCTACACCTTC. Translating it yields CASSIRTGGSDGYTF. The V call is TRBV5-1, the J call TRBJ1-2, with TRBD1 matching over 11 bases. This CDR3 spans 15 amino acids. J was trimmed by 6 bases and V by 4 bases; bases with no gene match: 8. Germline CDR1 reads SGHRS; CDR2 reads YFSETQ.

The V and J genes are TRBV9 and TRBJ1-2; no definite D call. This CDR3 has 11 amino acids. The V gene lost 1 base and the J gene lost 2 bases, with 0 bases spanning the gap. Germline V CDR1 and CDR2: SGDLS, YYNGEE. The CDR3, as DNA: TGTGCCAGCAGCGTAAACTATGGCTACACCTTC. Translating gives CASSVNYGYTF.

This chain's CDR3 is CASSIAGAREDTQYF. The CDR3 coding sequence is TGTGCCAGTAGTATAGCGGGGGCGAGGGAAGATACGCAGTATTTT. This chain links TRBV19 with TRBJ2-3, with D possibly being TRBD1 or TRBD2 (6 bases each). V was cut by 1 base and J by 5 bases, with 13 bases left in between. In germline, CDR1 is LNHDA, CDR2 SQIVND (reference sequence). The CDR3 loop spans 15 amino acids.

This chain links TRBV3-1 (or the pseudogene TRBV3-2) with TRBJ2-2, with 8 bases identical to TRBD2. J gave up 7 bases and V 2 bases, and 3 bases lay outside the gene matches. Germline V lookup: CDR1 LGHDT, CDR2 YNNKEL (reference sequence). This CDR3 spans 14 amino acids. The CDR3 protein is CASSQRGGDGELFF. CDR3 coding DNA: TGTGCCAGCAGCCAACGGGGGGGCGACGGGGAGCTGTTTTTT.

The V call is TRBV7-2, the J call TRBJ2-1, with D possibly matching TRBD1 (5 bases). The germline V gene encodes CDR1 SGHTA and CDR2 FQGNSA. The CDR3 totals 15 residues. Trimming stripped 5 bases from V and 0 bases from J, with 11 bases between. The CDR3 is CASSRTQGSYNEQFF. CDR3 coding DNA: TGTGCCAGCAGCCGGACCCAGGGCTCCTACAATGAGCAGTTCTTC.